This entry describes one TCR beta chain. The sample belongs to a study of human T cells and chemical hapten exposure. The CDR3 spans 13 residues. After removal of 0 bases from V and 6 bases from J, the junction contained 4 bases not matched to a gene. The germline CDR1 and CDR2 sequences are SQVTM and ANQGSEA. The library labeled individual cDNA molecules by adding unique molecular identifiers to them. From the RACE reads, TCRdb called clonotypes with MiXCR, one entry per CDR3 protein. The data hold fewer than 500,000 distinct CDR3 sequences, with roughly 4.8% observed a single time. Time point in this sample: patch test 1, 2 weeks after DPC sensitization. Specified treatment: therapeutic diphenylcyclopropenone sensitization with weekly scalp DPC.

This chain connects TRBV29-1 to TRBJ1-1, with TRBD1 identical over 7 bases. The material was whole blood, obtained in connection with sensitization to the hapten diphenylcyclopropenone (DPC). The TCR sequence derives from a woman aged 45-65 years with alopecia areata. Some clones in this sample may be carry-over from other donors' samples. The CDR3 spells CSVEDDREPEAFF. In DNA, the CDR3 is TGCAGCGTTGAAGACGACAGGGAACCTGAAGCTTTCTTT.